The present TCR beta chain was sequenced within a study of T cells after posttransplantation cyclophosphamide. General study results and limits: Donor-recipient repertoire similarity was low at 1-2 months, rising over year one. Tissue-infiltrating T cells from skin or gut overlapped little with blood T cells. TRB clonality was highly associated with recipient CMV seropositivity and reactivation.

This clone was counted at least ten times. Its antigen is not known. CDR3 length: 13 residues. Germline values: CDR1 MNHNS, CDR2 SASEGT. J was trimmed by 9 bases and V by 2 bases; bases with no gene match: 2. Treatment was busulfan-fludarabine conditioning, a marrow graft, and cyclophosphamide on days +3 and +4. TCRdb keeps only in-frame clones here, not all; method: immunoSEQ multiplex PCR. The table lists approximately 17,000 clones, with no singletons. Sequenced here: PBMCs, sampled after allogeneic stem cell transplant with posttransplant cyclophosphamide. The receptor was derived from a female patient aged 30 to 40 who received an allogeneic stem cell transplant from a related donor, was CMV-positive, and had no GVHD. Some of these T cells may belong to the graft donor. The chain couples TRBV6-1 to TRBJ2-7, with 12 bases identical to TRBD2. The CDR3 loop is CASSELAGGLQYF. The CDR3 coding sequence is TGTGCCAGCAGTGAACTAGCGGGAGGGTTGCAGTACTTC.